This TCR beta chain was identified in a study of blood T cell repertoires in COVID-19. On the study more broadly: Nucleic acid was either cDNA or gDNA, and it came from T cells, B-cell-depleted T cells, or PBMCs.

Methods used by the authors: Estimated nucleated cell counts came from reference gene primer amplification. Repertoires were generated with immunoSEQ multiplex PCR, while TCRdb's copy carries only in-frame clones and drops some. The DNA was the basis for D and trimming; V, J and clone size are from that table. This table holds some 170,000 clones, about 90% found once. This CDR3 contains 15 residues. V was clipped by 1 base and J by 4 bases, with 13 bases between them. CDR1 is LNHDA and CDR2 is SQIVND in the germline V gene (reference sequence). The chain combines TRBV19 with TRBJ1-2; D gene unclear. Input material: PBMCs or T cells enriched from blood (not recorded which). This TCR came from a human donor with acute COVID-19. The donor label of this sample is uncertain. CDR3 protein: CASSIGAGFSYGYTF. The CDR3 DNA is TGTGCCAGTAGTATAGGTGCGGGATTCAGCTATGGCTACACCTTC.